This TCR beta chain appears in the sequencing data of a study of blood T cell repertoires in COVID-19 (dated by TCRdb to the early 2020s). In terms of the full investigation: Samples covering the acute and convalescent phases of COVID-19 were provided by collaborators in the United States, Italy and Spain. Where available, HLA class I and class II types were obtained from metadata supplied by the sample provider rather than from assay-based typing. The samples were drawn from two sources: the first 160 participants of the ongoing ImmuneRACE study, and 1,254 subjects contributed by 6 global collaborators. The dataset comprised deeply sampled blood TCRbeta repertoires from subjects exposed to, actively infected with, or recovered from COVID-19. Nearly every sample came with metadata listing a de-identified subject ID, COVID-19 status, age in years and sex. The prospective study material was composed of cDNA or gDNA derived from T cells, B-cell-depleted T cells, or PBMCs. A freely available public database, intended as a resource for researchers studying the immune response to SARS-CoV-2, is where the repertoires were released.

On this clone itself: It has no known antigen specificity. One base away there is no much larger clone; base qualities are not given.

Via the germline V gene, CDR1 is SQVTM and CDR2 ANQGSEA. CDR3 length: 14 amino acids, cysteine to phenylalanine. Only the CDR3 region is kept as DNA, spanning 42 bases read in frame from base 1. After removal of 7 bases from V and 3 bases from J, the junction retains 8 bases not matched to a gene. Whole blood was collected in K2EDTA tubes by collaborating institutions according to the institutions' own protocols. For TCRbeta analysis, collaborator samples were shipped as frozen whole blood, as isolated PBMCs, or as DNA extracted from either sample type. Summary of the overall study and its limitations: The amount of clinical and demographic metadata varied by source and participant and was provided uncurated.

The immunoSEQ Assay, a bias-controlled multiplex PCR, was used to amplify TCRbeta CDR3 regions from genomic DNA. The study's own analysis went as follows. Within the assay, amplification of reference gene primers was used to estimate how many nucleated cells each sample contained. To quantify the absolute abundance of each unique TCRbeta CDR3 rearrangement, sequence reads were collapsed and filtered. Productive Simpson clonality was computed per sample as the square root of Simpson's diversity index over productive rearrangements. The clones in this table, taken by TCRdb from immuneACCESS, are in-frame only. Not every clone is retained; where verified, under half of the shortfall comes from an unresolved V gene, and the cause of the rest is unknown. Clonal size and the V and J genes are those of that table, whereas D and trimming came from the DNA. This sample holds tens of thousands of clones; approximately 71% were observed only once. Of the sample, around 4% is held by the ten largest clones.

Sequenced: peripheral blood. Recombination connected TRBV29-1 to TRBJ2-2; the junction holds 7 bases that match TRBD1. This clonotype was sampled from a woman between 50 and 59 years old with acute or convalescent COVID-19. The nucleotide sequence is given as TGCAGCGCTGGCAGGGGGTTGGACACCGGGGAGCTGTTTTTT. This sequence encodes CSAGRGLDTGELFF.